Sequencing of this TCR beta chain was carried out in a study of cytomegalovirus exposure and HLA in healthy donors. Study-wide context: Later, an analysis reported that the 130 or so validation repertoires had used the same platform as the approximately 670 first-cohort repertoires.

To note about this clone: The antigen is not known.

General study points: TCR beta chains numbering more than 150 were designated cytomegalovirus-associated. In vitro experiments confirmed that three CMV-associated chains were specific for CMV antigens.

Clones were read by immunoSEQ multiplex PCR, and TCRdb kept only the in-frame ones, dropping some. The table shows about 200,000 clones, with about 90% occurring only once. The V segment lost 4 bases and the J segment 5 bases; nucleotides outside the gene matches: 9. Germline V gene lookup returns CDR1 SQVTM and CDR2 ANQGSEA. The CDR3 sequence is 15 residues long. This sequence joins TRBV29-1 and TRBJ2-7, with 12 bases lining up with TRBD2. Sequencing was carried out using PBMCs. This TCR derives from a woman between 18 and 29 years old in good health and CMV-seronegative. In nucleotides, the CDR3 is TGCAGCGTTGGCGGGCTAGCGGGAGGGCCCCACGAGCAGTACTTC. Encoded protein: CSVGGLAGGPHEQYF.